These 26 T cell receptor beta chains were sequenced from one sample in a study of blood T cells in healthy people across ages. Using a J-beta primer mix together with a sample-barcoded 5' primer, a second PCR was run for roughly 6 to 11 cycles. Each CDR3 protein gets one entry after TCRdb re-called the 5' RACE reads with MiXCR. The repertoire holds 1.5 million to 2 million distinct CDR3 sequences, 28% seen once, with 6.5% to 8.5% in the top ten. The sample consisted of blood. The source is a woman in her 30s in good health.

This chain links TRBV11-3 with TRBJ2-5; TRBD1 matches at 9 bases. Looked up from germline, CDR1 is SGHNT and CDR2 is YENEEA. This CDR3 has 15 amino acids. J gave up 11 bases and V 5 bases, and 15 bases lay outside the gene matches. Here the CDR3 reads CASSPGTGLMNEQYF. CDR3 bases: TGTGCCAGCAGCCCGGGGACAGGGTTGATGAATGAGCAGTACTTC.

The table lists this clonotype with a few counts. The chain joins TRBV7-9 to TRBJ2-7; weak D call: TRBD2 (6 bases). Trimming pared 11 bases from V and 0 bases from J, leaving 11 bases between. Germline CDR1 is SEHNR and CDR2 is FQNEAQ (reference sequence). This CDR3 is built from 12 residues. CDR3 protein: CAGAGSSYEQYF. The DNA for the CDR3 is TGTGCCGGGGCGGGAAGCTCCTACGAGCAGTACTTC.

Remarks on this clonotype: The missing conserved phenylalanine or tryptophan at the end of this CDR3 makes a read error likely. V is TRBV12-3 or TRBV12-4 and J is TRBJ2-3, with TRBD1 matching over 7 bases. The CDR3 totals 14 residues. V gave up 4 bases and J gave up 4 bases; unmatched junction bases: 5. The CDR3 DNA is TGTGCCAGCAGTTCCCAGGGGGTCCCAGATACGCAGTATTCC. Translation gives CASSSQGVPDTQYS.

This clonotype was found a few times. The chain uses TRBV30 and TRBJ2-4, with 16 bases that match TRBD2. The CDR3 contains 14 residues. With 2 bases clipped from V and 10 bases from J, the junction kept 2 bases outside the gene matches. CDR1 and CDR2 (germline): GTSNPN, SVGIG (reference sequence). CDR3 amino acids: CAWSPGLAGGIQYF. The CDR3 coding sequence is TGTGCCTGGAGTCCGGGACTAGCGGGGGGGATTCAGTACTTC.

The chain is built from TRBV30 and TRBJ1-5, with a tentative D call TRBD1 (6 bases). CDR3 length: 14 residues. Trimming stripped 1 base from V and 6 bases from J, with 13 bases between. The germline V gene encodes CDR1 GTSNPN and CDR2 SVGIG (reference sequence). As DNA, the CDR3 is TGTGCCTGGAGTGCAACAGGGTTAGGTCAGCCCCAGCATTTT. Translating it yields CAWSATGLGQPQHF.

In regard to this clonotype: A single base separates this from a much larger clone, so it may be a read error. The chain couples TRBV30 to TRBJ2-7; 7 bases match TRBD1. This CDR3 contains 15 residues. Germline V CDR1 and CDR2: GTSNPN, SVGIG (reference sequence). The CDR3 sequence: CARSAGTDSSYEQYF. The CDR3 nucleotides are TGTGCCCGGAGTGCAGGGACAGACAGCTCCTACGAGCAGTACTTC.

Remarks on this clonotype: A read error may be the cause here, since a much bigger clone is one base away. J is TRBJ2-1 and V is TRBV7-3; no definite D call. CDR1 SGHTA and CDR2 FQGTGA come from the germline V gene. The CDR3 consists of 14 residues. The CDR3 bases are TGTGCCAGCAGTTCTCCTCCCTTGTACAATGAGCGGTTCTTC. Translation gives CASSSPPLYNERFF.

This clonotype has just a few counts. This sequence joins TRBV27 and TRBJ2-7; 12 bases map to TRBD2. Germline values: CDR1 MNHEY, CDR2 SMNVEV (reference sequence). With 3 bases clipped from V and 5 bases from J, the junction kept 2 bases outside the gene matches. This CDR3 is built from 14 residues. This CDR3 reads CASSLTSGGNEQYF. The CDR3 DNA sequence: TGTGCCAGCAGTTTGACTAGCGGGGGAAACGAGCAGTACTTC.

This chain joins TRBV2 and TRBJ2-7; tentative D call: TRBD2 (6 bases). Trimming pared 7 bases from V and 1 base from J, leaving 17 bases between. The CDR3 consists of 15 residues. Germline V gene lookup returns CDR1 SNHLY and CDR2 FYNNEI. The CDR3 reads CASTWDLGPSYEQYF. The CDR3 coding sequence is TGTGCCAGCACCTGGGACTTAGGACCATCCTACGAGCAGTACTTC.

This chain joins TRBV29-1 and TRBJ2-1; the match to TRBD1 covers 7 bases. V was pared by 6 bases and J by 7 bases, with 9 bases of the junction left unmatched. The CDR3 contains 13 residues. CDR1 is SQVTM, CDR2 ANQGSEA, per germline. The DNA of the CDR3 is TGCAGCGTCAGCTCCCCGACAGGGAATGAGCAGTTCTTC. Its translation: CSVSSPTGNEQFF.

This clonotype showed up just a few times. The chain carries TRBV20-1 and TRBJ2-7; 7 nucleotides align to TRBD2. This CDR3 region has 15 residues. Germline V CDR1 and CDR2: DFQATT, SNEGSKA (reference sequence). V was clipped by 0 bases and J by 2 bases; unmatched bases: 7. As DNA, the CDR3 is TGCAGTGCTAGAGACTTCGCTAGCGGCACCTACGAGCAGTACTTC. Protein product: CSARDFASGTYEQYF.

There are a few counts of this clonotype. This sequence joins TRBV4-1 and TRBJ2-7; perhaps TRBD1 as D (6 bases). Trimming shortened V by 0 bases and J by 6 bases, and 18 bases separated the two germline ends. Germline V gene data show CDR1 as MGHRA and CDR2 as YSYEKL. The CDR3 is 16 amino acids. CDR3 loop: CASSQDRQGPTPEQYF. The CDR3 DNA is TGCGCCAGCAGCCAAGACCGGCAGGGGCCAACCCCCGAGCAGTACTTC.

In this sample, this clonotype turned up many times. The chain carries TRBV6-5 and TRBJ2-7, with 11 bases identical to TRBD1. V lost 4 bases to trimming and J lost 6 bases; unmatched junction nucleotides: 8. The CDR3 covers 15 residues. The germline V gene has CDR1 MNHEY and CDR2 SVGAGI. Here the CDR3 reads CASSSLRTGGAEQYF. The CDR3 DNA is TGTGCCAGCAGTTCGCTCAGGACAGGGGGCGCCGAGCAGTACTTC.

In its sample, this clonotype was seen a few times. The chain joins TRBV6-2 or TRBV6-3 to TRBJ2-7; D might be TRBD1 or TRBD2, each matching 6 bases. The V gene lost 7 bases and the J gene lost 5 bases, with 15 bases spanning the gap. The CDR3 length is 13 residues. From germline, CDR1 is MNHEY and CDR2 SVGEGT. The CDR3 DNA reads as TGTGCCAGCAAGGAGGGGGTAGGACACGAGCAGTACTTC. This translates into CASKEGVGHEQYF.

The chain carries TRBV7-9 and TRBJ2-1; perhaps TRBD1 as D (6 bases). CDR3 size: 15 residues. With 2 bases removed from V and 5 bases from J, the gap between germline ends came to 13 bases. Germline CDR1 SEHNR, CDR2 FQNEAQ (reference sequence). The CDR3 loop is CASSLYRERNNEQFF. The CDR3 DNA is TGTGCCAGCAGCTTATACAGGGAACGGAACAATGAGCAGTTCTTC.

This clonotype was seen more than once but under ten times. This rearrangement joins TRBV11-2 to TRBJ2-4, with 8 bases identical to TRBD1. Judging by the DNA end, TRBJ2-7 fits better; the J call may be wrong. The CDR3 runs 15 residues. Germline V gene sequence: CDR1 SGHAT, CDR2 FQNNGV. The CDR3 reads CASSLTWDRRYEQYF. CDR3 nucleotides: TGTGCCAGCAGCTTAACCTGGGACAGGAGATACGAGCAGTACTTC.

The V call is TRBV29-1, the J call TRBJ2-3; TRBD1 matches 9 bases. Germline trimming cut 4 bases from V and 8 bases from J; bases unmatched to any gene: 7. CDR1 is SQVTM and CDR2 is ANQGSEA in the germline V gene. The CDR3 extends over 13 amino acids. The CDR3 is CSVVNRGLGTQYF. The CDR3, as DNA: TGCAGCGTTGTTAACAGGGGGCTGGGTACGCAGTATTTT.

The V call is TRBV3-1, the J call TRBJ2-5; no clear D gene. The CDR3 totals 15 residues. V was shortened by 4 bases and J by 4 bases, with 16 bases between the two germline ends. Germline V gene lookup returns CDR1 LGHDT and CDR2 YNNKEL (reference sequence). CDR3 amino acids: CASSLPYVSPETQYF. CDR3 coding DNA: TGTGCCAGCAGCCTGCCGTACGTATCGCCAGAGACCCAGTACTTC.

This clonotype was picked up many times. The chain couples TRBV6-5 to TRBJ2-5, with TRBD1 matching 8 bases. Germline loops: CDR1 MNHEY, CDR2 SVGAGI. With 6 bases clipped from V and 5 bases from J, the junction kept 11 bases outside the gene matches. This CDR3 comprises 15 residues. The DNA for the CDR3 is TGTGCCAGCAGCCCTGCCAGGGGGCGCGGGGAGACCCAGTACTTC. Amino acid sequence: CASSPARGRGETQYF.

This clonotype was seen a few times. This rearrangement joins TRBV7-3 to TRBJ1-1; 8 bases match TRBD1. The CDR3 loop spans 14 amino acids. V was pared by 5 bases and J by 5 bases, with 7 bases of the junction left unmatched. Germline V gives CDR1 SGHTA, CDR2 FQGTGA. CDR3 amino acids: CASSATGGRTEAFF. The CDR3 nucleotides are TGTGCCAGCAGCGCTACAGGGGGAAGAACTGAAGCTTTCTTT. Combining the CDR3 with reference TRBV7-3 and TRBJ1-1 gives the whole variable domain GAGVSQTPSNKVTEKGKYVELRCDPISGHTALYWYRQSLGQGPEFLIYFQGTGAADDSGLPNDRFFAVRPEGSVSTLKIQRTERGDSAVYLCASSATGGRTEAFFGQGTRLTVV.

The chain has TRBV20-1 and TRBJ1-5; D gene ambiguous. The germline gives CDR1 DFQATT, CDR2 SNEGSKA (reference sequence). V was clipped by 5 bases and J by 3 bases, with 17 bases between them. The CDR3 runs 15 residues. The CDR3 region is CSAGGGSRNNQPQHF. The DNA of the CDR3 is TGCAGTGCTGGAGGCGGGAGCAGAAACAATCAGCCCCAGCATTTT.

The chain uses TRBV6-5 and TRBJ2-5, with D perhaps matching TRBD2 (6 bases). CDR1 is MNHEY and CDR2 is SVGAGI in the germline V gene. The CDR3 is 15 residues long. Trimming took 6 bases from V and 1 from J, leaving 15 bases between them. Written as DNA, the CDR3 is TGTGCCAGCAGACCCGACGGGGGTCCCCAAGAGACCCAGTACTTC. Its protein is CASRPDGGPQETQYF.

A remark on this clonotype: Being one base from a much bigger clone, this may be a read error. J is TRBJ1-1 and V is TRBV6-5; perhaps TRBD1 as D (6 bases). Germline values: CDR1 MNHEY, CDR2 SVGAGI. The CDR3 totals 13 residues. The CDR3 here is CASSYRVSTGAFF. CDR3 DNA sequence: TGTGCCAGCTCCTACAGGGTCTCCACTGGAGCTTTCTTT.

This clonotype was counted at least ten times. For the CDR3, the DNA is TGTGCCAGCAGCGAATGGACAGGGAGTGAGCAGTTCTTC. This sequence encodes CASSEWTGSEQFF. This sequence joins TRBV9 and TRBJ2-1; 8 nucleotides align to TRBD1. Germline V lookup: CDR1 SGDLS, CDR2 YYNGEE. The CDR3 consists of 13 residues. The junction had 5 bases not matched to a gene; V was cut back by 3 bases and J by 9 bases.

V is TRBV12-3 or TRBV12-4 and J is TRBJ2-3, with unresolved D. Trimming stripped 3 bases from V and 6 bases from J, with 10 bases between. The CDR3 length is 13 residues. DNA for the CDR3: TGTGCCAGCAGTTTGTCCCAGGCGGATACGCAGTATTTT. This codes for CASSLSQADTQYF.

This clonotype was seen only once. The junction does not match germline at one end; this may be a read error. CDR3 coding DNA: TGTACCAGCGTGGGGACAAGGAAAAACAATGAGCAGTTCTTC. This encodes CTSVGTRKNNEQFF. The genes are TRBV2 and TRBJ2-1; perhaps TRBD1 as D (6 bases). The CDR3 contains 14 residues. In germline, CDR1 is SNHLY, CDR2 FYNNEI.